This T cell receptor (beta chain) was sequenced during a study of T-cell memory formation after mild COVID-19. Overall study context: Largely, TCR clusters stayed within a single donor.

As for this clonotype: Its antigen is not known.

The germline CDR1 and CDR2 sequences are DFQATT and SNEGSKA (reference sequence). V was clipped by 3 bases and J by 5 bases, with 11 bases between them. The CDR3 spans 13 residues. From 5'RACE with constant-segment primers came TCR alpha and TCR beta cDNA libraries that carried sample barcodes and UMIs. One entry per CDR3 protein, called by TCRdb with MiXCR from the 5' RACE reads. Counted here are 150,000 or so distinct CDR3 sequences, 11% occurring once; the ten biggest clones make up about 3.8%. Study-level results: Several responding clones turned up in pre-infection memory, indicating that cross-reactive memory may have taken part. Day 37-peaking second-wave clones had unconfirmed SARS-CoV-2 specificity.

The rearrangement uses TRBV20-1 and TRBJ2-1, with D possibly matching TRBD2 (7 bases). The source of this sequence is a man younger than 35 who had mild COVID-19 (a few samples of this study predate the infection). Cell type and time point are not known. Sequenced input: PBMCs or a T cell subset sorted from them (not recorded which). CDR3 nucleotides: TGCAGTGCTAGGGGGGGGCGGAACAATGAGCAGTTCTTC. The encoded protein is CSARGGRNNEQFF.